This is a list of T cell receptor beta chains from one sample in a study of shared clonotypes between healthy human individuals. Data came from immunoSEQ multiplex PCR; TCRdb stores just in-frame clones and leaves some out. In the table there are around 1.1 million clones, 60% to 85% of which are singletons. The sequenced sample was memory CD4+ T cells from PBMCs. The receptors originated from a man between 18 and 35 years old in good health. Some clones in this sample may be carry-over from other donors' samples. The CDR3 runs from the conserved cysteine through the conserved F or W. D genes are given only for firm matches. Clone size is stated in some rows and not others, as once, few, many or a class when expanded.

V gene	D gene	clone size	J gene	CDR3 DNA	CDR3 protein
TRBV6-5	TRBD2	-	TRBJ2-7	TGTGCCAGCAGACCTAGCGGGCCGAGCTCCTACGAGCAGTACTTC	CASRPSGPSSYEQYF
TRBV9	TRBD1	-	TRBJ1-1	TGTGCCAGCAGCGTCGGGACAGGGAACACTGAAGCTTTCTTT	CASSVGTGNTEAFF
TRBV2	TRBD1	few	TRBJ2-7	TGTGCCAGCAGTGAAGCGAGAGGACAGGGTCGTTTACACTTC	CASSEARGQGRLHF
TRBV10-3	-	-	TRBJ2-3	TGTGCCATCTCCGCTCTCGCCAGCACAGATACGCAGTATTTT	CAISALASTDTQYF
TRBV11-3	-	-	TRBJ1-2	TGTGCCAGCAGCTTGGCCGGGGGCTATGGCTACACCTTC	CASSLAGGYGYTF
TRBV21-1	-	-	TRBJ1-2	TGTGCCAGCAGCAACCCCCGGGGGGGGCGCTATGGCTACACCTTC	CASSNPRGGRYGYTF
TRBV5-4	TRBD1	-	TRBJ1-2	TGTGCCAGCAGCTCGCGGACAGGGGGGCCGGGCCAAACCTTC	CASSSRTGGPGQTF
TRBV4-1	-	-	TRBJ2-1	TGCGCCAGCAGCCAAGGGGTAGCGGAGGCCATCTACAATGAGCAGTTCTTC	CASSQGVAEAIYNEQFF
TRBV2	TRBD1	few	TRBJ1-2	TGTGCCAGCGAGGACAGGAGCTATGGCTACACCTTC	CASEDRSYGYTF
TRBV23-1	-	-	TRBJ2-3	TGCGCCAGCAGTCGACTTGGACACACAGATACGCAGTATTTT	CASSRLGHTDTQYF